The rows below give T cell receptor beta chains drawn from one sample of a study of T cells after yellow fever vaccination. TCRdb reprocessed the 5' RACE reads via MiXCR and lists one record per CDR3 protein. The table lists about 310,000 distinct CDR3 sequences, roughly 3.5% of them singletons. Sequenced material: PBMCs, taken on the day of the yellow fever booster vaccination. These receptor sequences come from a man aged 18 to 29 who received the YFV17D yellow fever vaccine. The CDR3 runs from the conserved cysteine through the conserved F or W. Fields, in order: J gene, D gene, clone size, V gene, CDR3 protein, CDR3 DNA. D genes are given only for firm matches. The size of a clone is reported for some rows only, either as once, few or many, or as a class for expanded clones.

>TRBJ2-1|TRBD2|many|TRBV7-2
CASSFSSTSRVDEQFF
TGTGCCAGCAGCTTCTCCTCGACTAGCAGGGTCGATGAGCAGTTCTTC
>TRBJ2-1|TRBD2|many|TRBV7-2
CASSPRGGGGQSEQFF
TGTGCCAGCAGCCCCCGGGGTGGCGGGGGGCAGAGTGAGCAGTTCTTC
>TRBJ2-1|TRBD1|many|TRBV5-1
CASSLADRGYRNEQFF
TGCGCCAGCAGCTTGGCGGACAGGGGGTACCGCAATGAGCAGTTCTTC
>TRBJ1-3|-|few|TRBV6-6
CASSYSTGLANTIYF
TGTGCCAGCAGTTACTCCACAGGGTTGGCAAACACCATATATTTT
>TRBJ2-5|-|few|TRBV5-4
CASSPLASLRETQYF
TGTGCCAGCAGCCCCCTAGCGTCATTGAGAGAGACCCAGTACTTC
>TRBJ2-2|-|many|TRBV7-8
CASSRHTGELFF
TGTGCCAGCAGCCGACACACCGGGGAGCTGTTTTTT
>TRBJ1-1|-|few|TRBV19
CASSGQANTEAFF
TGTGCCAGTAGTGGGCAGGCGAACACTGAAGCTTTCTTT
>TRBJ2-3|TRBD2|many|TRBV2
CASSGGLAGGPDTQYF
TGTGCCAGCAGTGGTGGTCTAGCGGGGGGCCCAGATACGCAGTATTTT
>TRBJ2-2|-|few|TRBV6-5
CASSYSGFGTGELFF
TGTGCCAGCAGTTACTCCGGGTTTGGCACCGGGGAGCTGTTTTTT
>TRBJ2-3|TRBD2|many|TRBV7-8
CASSYTSGGTSDTQYF
TGTGCCAGCAGCTATACTAGCGGGGGGACCTCAGATACGCAGTATTTT
>TRBJ1-4|-|-|TRBV7-2
CASSFGGLTEKLFF
TGTGCCAGCAGCTTCGGGGGCCTCACCGAAAAACTGTTTTTT
>TRBJ1-1|-|many|TRBV21-1
CASRGQGQAFF
TGTGCCAGCAGGGGGCAGGGGCAAGCTTTCTTT
>TRBJ2-3|TRBD1|many|TRBV6-5
CASSRTGVLRTDTQYF
TGTGCCAGCAGTAGGACAGGGGTGCTACGCACAGATACGCAGTATTTT
>TRBJ2-5|TRBD1|few|TRBV5-6
CASRSGQGEGETQYF
TGTGCCAGCAGGTCCGGACAGGGGGAGGGAGAGACCCAGTACTTC
>TRBJ2-1|TRBD1|many|TRBV12-3/TRBV12-4
CASSRDREYHEQFF
TGTGCCAGCAGCCGGGACAGGGAATATCATGAGCAGTTCTTC
>TRBJ2-3|-|-|TRBV7-2
CASRQQHLGTDTQYF
TGTGCCAGCAGACAACAGCATTTGGGCACAGATACGCAGTATTTT
>TRBJ1-1|-|few|TRBV5-5
CASSLYRAGGFNTEAFF
TGTGCCAGCAGCTTATACCGGGCAGGTGGGTTCAACACTGAAGCTTTCTTT
>TRBJ2-5|TRBD2|many|TRBV20-1
CSAPGSGGRKETQYF
TGCAGTGCTCCCGGGAGCGGGGGGCGGAAAGAGACCCAGTACTTC
>TRBJ2-5|-|-|TRBV4-2
CASSQGPGETQYF
TGTGCCAGCAGCCAGGGGCCCGGGGAGACCCAGTACTTC
>TRBJ1-2|-|many|TRBV24-1
CATSDPMTGNYGYTF
TGTGCCACCAGTGACCCTATGACTGGGAACTATGGCTACACCTTC
>TRBJ2-1|TRBD2|many|TRBV25-1
CASSEFLGGNNEQFF
TGTGCCAGCAGTGAATTTCTCGGGGGGAACAATGAGCAGTTCTTC
>TRBJ1-6|-|many|TRBV20-1
CSARDPGRDGNSPLHF
TGCAGTGCTAGAGATCCGGGCAGGGACGGTAATTCACCCCTCCACTTT